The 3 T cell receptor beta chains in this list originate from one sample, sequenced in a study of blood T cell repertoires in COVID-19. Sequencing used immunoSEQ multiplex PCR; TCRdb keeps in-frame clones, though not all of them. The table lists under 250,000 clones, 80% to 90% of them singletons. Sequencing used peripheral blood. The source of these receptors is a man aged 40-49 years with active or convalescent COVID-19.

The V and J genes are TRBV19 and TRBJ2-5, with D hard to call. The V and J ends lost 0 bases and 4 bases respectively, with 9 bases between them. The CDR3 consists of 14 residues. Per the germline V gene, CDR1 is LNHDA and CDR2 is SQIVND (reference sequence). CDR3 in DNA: TGTGCCAGTAGTATAGAGAGTAGCAGAGAGACCCAGTACTTC. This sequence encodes CASSIESSRETQYF.

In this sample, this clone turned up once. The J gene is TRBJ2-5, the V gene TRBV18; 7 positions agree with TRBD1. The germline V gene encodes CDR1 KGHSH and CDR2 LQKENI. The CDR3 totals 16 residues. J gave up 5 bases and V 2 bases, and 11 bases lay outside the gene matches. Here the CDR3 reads CASSPLYPGGEETQYF. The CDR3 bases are TGTGCCAGCTCACCATTATATCCAGGGGGAGAGGAGACCCAGTACTTC.

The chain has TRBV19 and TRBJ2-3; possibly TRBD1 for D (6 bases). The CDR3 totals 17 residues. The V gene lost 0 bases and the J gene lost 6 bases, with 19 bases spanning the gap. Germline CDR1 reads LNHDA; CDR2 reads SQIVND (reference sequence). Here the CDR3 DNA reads TGTGCCAGTAGTATAGATCCCCGGGACACGATTTCGGATACGCAGTATTTT. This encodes CASSIDPRDTISDTQYF.